This entry is about one TCR beta chain. The data were obtained in a study of blood T cell repertoires in COVID-19. Study details: In each case, the material was cDNA or gDNA derived from T cells, B-cell-depleted T cells, or PBMCs.

Sequenced by immunoSEQ multiplex PCR; TCRdb stores in-frame clones only, minus some. The data show about 130,000 clones, around 70% seen once. The sequence was obtained from a man in his 60s with acute or convalescent COVID-19. The sequencing sample was made of peripheral blood.

The CDR3, as DNA: TGCGCCAGCAGCCAAGTGAACATATGGAATGAGCAGTTCTTC. Translated: CASSQVNIWNEQFF. The V call is TRBV4-1, the J call TRBJ2-1; D ambiguous. V dropped 1 base and J dropped 7 bases, with 11 bases sitting between them. CDR1 is MGHRA, CDR2 YSYEKL, per germline. CDR3 length: 14 residues.